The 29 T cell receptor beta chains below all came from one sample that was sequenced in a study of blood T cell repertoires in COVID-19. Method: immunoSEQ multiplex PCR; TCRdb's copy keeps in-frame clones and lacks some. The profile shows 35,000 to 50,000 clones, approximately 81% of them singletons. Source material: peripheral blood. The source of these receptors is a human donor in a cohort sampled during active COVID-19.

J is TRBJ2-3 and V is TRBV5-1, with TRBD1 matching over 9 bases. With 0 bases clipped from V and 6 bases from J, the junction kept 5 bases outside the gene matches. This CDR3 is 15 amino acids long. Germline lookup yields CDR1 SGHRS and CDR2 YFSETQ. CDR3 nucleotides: TGCGCCAGCAGCTTGGGTGGACAGGGGTCCGATACGCAGTATTTT. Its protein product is CASSLGGQGSDTQYF.

The CDR3 DNA is TGTGCCAGCAGCGCGTCCGGGACACCGAACACTGAAGCTTTCTTT. This sequence encodes CASSASGTPNTEAFF. The chain has TRBV9 and TRBJ1-1; tentatively, D is TRBD1 (6 bases). V was trimmed by 3 bases and J by 1 base, leaving 13 bases between them. In germline, CDR1 is SGDLS, CDR2 YYNGEE. This CDR3 spans 15 amino acids. Drawing the rest from reference TRBV9 and TRBJ1-1, the complete variable domain is DSGVTQTPKHLITATGQRVTLRCSPRSGDLSVYWYQQSLDQGLQFLIQYYNGEERAKGNILERFSAQQFPDLHSELNLSSLELGDSALYFCASSASGTPNTEAFFGQGTRLTVV.

CDR3 loop: CATSDFRSTQPQHF. The CDR3 DNA follows: TGTGCCACCAGTGATTTTCGGTCTACTCAGCCCCAGCATTTT. The V and J genes are TRBV24-1 and TRBJ1-5; D uncertain. The V and J ends lost 1 base and 6 bases respectively, with 9 bases between them. Looked up from germline, CDR1 is KGHDR and CDR2 is SFDVKD. The CDR3 is 14 amino acids.

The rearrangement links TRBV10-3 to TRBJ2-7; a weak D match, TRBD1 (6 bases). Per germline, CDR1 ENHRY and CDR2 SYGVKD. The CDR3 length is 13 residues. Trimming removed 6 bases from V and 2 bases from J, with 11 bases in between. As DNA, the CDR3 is TGTGCCATCAGACGGACAGATACCTACGAGCAGTACTTC. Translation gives CAIRRTDTYEQYF.

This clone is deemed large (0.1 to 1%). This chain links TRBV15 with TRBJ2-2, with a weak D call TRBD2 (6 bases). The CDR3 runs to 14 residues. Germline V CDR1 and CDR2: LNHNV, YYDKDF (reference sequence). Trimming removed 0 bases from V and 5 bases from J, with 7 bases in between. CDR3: CATSRDRGTGELFF. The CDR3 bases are TGTGCCACCAGCAGAGATCGGGGGACCGGGGAGCTGTTTTTT.

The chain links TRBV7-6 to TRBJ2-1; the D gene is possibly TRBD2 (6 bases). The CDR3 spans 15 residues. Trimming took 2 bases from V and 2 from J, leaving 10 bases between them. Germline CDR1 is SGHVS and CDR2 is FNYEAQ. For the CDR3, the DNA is TGTGCCAGCAGCTTACGGGGACTTCCCTACAATGAGCAGTTCTTC. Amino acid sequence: CASSLRGLPYNEQFF.

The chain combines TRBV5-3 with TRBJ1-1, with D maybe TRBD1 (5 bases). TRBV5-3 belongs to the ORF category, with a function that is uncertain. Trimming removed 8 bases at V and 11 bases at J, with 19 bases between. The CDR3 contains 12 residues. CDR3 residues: CASTTGGLNAFF. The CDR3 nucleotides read TGTGCCAGCACAACGGGGGGACTGAATGCTTTCTTT.

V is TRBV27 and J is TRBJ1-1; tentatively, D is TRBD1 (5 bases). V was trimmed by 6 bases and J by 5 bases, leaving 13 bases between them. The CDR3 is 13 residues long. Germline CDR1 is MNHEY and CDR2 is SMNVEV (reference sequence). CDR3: CASRFPGGTEAFF. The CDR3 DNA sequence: TGTGCCAGCAGGTTCCCGGGGGGTACTGAAGCTTTCTTT.

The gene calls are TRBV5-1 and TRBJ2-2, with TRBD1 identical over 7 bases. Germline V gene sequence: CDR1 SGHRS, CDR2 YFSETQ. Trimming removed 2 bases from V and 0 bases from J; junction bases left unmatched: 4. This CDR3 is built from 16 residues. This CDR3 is CASSLWDSPNTGELFF. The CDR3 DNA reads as TGCGCCAGCAGCTTATGGGACAGTCCGAACACCGGGGAGCTGTTTTTT. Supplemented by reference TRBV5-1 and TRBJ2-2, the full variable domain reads KAGVTQTPRYLIKTRGQQVTLSCSPISGHRSVSWYQQTPGQGLQFLFEYFSETQRNKGNFPGRFSGRQFSNSRSEMNVSTLELGDSALYLCASSLWDSPNTGELFFGEGSRLTVL.

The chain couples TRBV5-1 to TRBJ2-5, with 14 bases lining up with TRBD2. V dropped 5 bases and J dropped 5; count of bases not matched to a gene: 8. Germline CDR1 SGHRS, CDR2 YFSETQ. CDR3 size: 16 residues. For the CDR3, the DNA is TGCGCCAGCAGAAGGACTAGCGGGGGGCCGGGGGAGACCCAGTACTTC. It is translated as CASRRTSGGPGETQYF.

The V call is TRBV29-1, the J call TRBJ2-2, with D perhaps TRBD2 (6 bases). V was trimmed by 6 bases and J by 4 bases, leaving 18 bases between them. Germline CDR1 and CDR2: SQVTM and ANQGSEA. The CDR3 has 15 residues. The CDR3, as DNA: TGCAGCGTGGGGAGGACATCATCGGTCACCGGGGAGCTGTTTTTT. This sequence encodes CSVGRTSSVTGELFF.

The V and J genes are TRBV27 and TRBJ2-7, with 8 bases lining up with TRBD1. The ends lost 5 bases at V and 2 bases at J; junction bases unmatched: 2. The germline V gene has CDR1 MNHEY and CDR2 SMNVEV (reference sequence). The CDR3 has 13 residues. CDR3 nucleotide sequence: TGTGCCAGCAGTCTGACAGGGGCCTACGAGCAGTACTTC. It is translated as CASSLTGAYEQYF.

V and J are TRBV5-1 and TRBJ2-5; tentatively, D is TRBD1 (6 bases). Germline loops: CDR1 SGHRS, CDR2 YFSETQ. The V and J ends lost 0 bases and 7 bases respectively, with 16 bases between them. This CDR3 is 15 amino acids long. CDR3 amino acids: CASSLAFGGTGTQYF. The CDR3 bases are TGCGCCAGCAGCTTGGCCTTTGGGGGCACGGGGACCCAGTACTTC.

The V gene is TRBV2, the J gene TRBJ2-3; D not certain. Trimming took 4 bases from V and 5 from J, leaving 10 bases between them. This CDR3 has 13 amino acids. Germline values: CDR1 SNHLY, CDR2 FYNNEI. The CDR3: CASSGQNIDTQYF. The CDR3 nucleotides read TGTGCCAGCAGTGGACAAAATATAGATACGCAGTATTTT.

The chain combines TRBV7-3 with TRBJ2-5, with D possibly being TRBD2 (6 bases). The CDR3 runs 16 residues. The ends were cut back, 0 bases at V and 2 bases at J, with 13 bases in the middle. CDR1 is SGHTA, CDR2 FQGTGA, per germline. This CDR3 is CASSLTRDGGQETQYF. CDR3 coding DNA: TGTGCCAGCAGCTTAACGAGGGATGGAGGGCAAGAGACCCAGTACTTC.

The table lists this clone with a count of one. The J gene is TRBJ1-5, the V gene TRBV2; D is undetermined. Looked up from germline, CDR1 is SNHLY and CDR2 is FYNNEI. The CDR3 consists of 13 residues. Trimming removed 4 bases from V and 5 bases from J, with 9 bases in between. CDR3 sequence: CASSALEDQPQHF. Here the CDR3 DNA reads TGTGCCAGCAGTGCGTTGGAGGATCAGCCCCAGCATTTT.

CDR3 in DNA: TGTGCCAGCAGCTTAACCCCTATCACAGATACGCAGTATTTT. The encoded protein is CASSLTPITDTQYF. The V gene is TRBV11-2, the J gene TRBJ2-3; no clear D gene. The CDR3 runs to 14 residues. Trimming removed 2 bases from V and 2 bases from J, with 8 bases in between. CDR1 and CDR2 from the germline V gene are SGHAT and FQNNGV.

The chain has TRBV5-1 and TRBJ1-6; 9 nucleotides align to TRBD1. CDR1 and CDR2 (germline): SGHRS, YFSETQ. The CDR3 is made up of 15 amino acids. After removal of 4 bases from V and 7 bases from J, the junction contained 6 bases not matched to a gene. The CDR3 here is CASSPGDRENSPLHF. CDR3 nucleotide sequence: TGCGCCAGCAGCCCCGGGGACAGGGAGAATTCACCCCTCCACTTT. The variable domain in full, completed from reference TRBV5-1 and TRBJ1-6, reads KAGVTQTPRYLIKTRGQQVTLSCSPISGHRSVSWYQQTPGQGLQFLFEYFSETQRNKGNFPGRFSGRQFSNSRSEMNVSTLELGDSALYLCASSPGDRENSPLHFGNGTRLTVT.

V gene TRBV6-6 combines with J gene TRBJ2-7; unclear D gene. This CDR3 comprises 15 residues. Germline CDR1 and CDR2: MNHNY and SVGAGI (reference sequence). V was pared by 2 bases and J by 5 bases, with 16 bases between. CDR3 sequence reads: CASSYTSVVPNEQYF. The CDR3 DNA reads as TGTGCCAGCAGTTACACGTCGGTGGTTCCAAACGAGCAGTACTTC.

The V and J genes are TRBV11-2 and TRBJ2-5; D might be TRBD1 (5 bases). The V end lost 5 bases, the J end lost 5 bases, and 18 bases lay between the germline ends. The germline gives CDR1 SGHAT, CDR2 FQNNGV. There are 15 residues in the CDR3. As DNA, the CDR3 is TGTGCCAGCAGCCCGGACCGGACACCTTGGGAGACCCAGTACTTC. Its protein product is CASSPDRTPWETQYF.

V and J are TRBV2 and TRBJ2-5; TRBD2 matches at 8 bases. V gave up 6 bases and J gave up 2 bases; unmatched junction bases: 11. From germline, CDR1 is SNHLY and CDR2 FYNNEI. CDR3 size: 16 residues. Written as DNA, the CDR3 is TGTGCCAGCAGCCTCGCACCGGGACTAGATCAAGAGACCCAGTACTTC. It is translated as CASSLAPGLDQETQYF.

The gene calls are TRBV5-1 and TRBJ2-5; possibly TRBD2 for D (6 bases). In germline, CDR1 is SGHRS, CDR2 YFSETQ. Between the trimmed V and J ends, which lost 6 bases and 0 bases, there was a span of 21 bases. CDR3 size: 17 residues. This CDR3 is CASTGRLGGAYQETQYF. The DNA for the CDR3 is TGCGCCAGCACCGGTCGGTTGGGAGGAGCGTACCAAGAGACCCAGTACTTC.

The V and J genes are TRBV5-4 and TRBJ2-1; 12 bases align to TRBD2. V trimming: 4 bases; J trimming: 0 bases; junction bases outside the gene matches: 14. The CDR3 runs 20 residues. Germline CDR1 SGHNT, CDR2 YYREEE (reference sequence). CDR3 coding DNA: TGTGCCAGCAGCACACCCCCGGGACTAGCGGGTCCTAGCTCCTACAATGAGCAGTTCTTC. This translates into CASSTPPGLAGPSSYNEQFF.

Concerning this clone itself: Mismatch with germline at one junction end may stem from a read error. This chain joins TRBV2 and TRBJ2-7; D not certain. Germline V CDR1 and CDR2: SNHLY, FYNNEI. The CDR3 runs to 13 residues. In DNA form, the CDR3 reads TGTGCCACCAGTGTGTCAGTCTCCTACGAGCAGTACTTC. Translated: CATSVSVSYEQYF.

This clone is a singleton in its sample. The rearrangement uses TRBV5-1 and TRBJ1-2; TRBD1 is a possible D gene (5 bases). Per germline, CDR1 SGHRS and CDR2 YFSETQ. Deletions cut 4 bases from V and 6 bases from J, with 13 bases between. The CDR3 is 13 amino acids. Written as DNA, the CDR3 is TGCGCCAGCAGCCCCACGGGGGGAGATGGCTACACCTTC. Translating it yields CASSPTGGDGYTF.

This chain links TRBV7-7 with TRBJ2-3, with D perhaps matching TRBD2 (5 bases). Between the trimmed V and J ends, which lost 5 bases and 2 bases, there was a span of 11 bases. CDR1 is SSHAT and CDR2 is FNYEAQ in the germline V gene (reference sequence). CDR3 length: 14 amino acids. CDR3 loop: CASSPRTVTDTQYF. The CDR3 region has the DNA TGTGCCAGCAGCCCGCGGACTGTCACAGATACGCAGTATTTT.

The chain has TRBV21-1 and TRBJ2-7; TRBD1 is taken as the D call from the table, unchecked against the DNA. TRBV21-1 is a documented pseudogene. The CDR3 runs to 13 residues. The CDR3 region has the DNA TGTGCCAGCAGTTGGGGCCCCCACTACGAGCAGTACTTC. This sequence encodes CASSWGPHYEQYF.

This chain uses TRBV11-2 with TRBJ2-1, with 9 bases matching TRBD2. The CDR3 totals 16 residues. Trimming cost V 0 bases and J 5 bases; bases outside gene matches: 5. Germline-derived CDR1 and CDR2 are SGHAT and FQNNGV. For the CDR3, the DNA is TGTGCCAGCAGCTTAGACGGAGCGGGGGGAAACAATGAGCAGTTCTTC. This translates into CASSLDGAGGNNEQFF.

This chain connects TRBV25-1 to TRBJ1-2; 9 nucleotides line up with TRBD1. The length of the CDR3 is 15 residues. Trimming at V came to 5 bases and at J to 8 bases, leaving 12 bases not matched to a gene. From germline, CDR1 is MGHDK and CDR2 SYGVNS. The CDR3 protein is CASSSPRQGVGGYTF. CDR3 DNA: TGTGCCAGCAGTAGTCCGAGACAGGGGGTAGGAGGCTACACCTTC.